This T cell receptor (beta chain) was documented in a study of T cell responses to AZD1222 COVID-19 vaccine. TCRdb keeps only in-frame clones here, not all; method: immunoSEQ multiplex PCR. The sample includes some 80,000 clones, about nine tenths of them seen just once. This CDR3 comprises 15 residues. Looked up from germline, CDR1 is SGDLS and CDR2 is YYNGEE. V was clipped by 0 bases and J by 5 bases, with 14 bases between them. This clone came up once. This chain uses TRBV9 with TRBJ1-1; possible D gene TRBD1, 5 bases. This sample comprised peripheral blood, obtained 28 days after the second dose of the MenACWY control vaccine. The sequence was collected from an adult who received the MenACWY meningococcal vaccine as a control. The CDR3 sequence: CASSVEGPQGTEAFF. The CDR3 DNA sequence: TGTGCCAGCAGCGTAGAGGGACCTCAAGGGACTGAAGCTTTCTTT.